These 24 T cell receptor beta chains came from one sample sequenced in a study of cytomegalovirus exposure and HLA in healthy donors. Clones were sequenced by immunoSEQ multiplex PCR, and TCRdb holds only the in-frame ones, with some missing. The sample gives more than 110,000 clones, approximately 87% of which show up once; nearly 3% is in the top ten. The specimen was PBMCs. The receptors shown here come from a man between 18 and 29 years old in good health and CMV-seronegative.

The chain links TRBV5-6 to TRBJ2-1; 10 bases line up with TRBD2. Germline-derived CDR1 and CDR2 are SGHDT and YYEEEE. The CDR3 sequence is 14 residues long. V shed 7 bases and J 4 bases; nucleotides not matched to a gene: 5. CDR3 bases: TGTGCCAGCTGGGTAGCGGGGGGTTACAATGAGCAGTTCTTC. It codes for CASWVAGGYNEQFF.

The chain joins TRBV19 to TRBJ2-1; TRBD1 matches 9 bases. CDR1 and CDR2 (germline): LNHDA, SQIVND (reference sequence). The CDR3 loop spans 20 amino acids. V dropped 5 bases and J dropped 4; count of bases not matched to a gene: 21. CDR3: CASSVWTGAFRPFLYNEQFF. As DNA, the CDR3 is TGTGCCAGTAGTGTTTGGACAGGGGCATTTAGGCCGTTCCTTTACAATGAGCAGTTCTTC.

The genes are TRBV5-4 and TRBJ1-1, with D unresolved. Per the germline V gene, CDR1 is SGHNT and CDR2 is YYREEE (reference sequence). Trimming pared 3 bases from V and 4 bases from J, leaving 7 bases between. The CDR3 has 12 residues. The CDR3 loop is CASSSPGTEAFF. The DNA of the CDR3 is TGTGCCAGCAGCTCTCCAGGCACTGAAGCTTTCTTT.

This clone showed up many times. The chain recombines TRBV7-9 with TRBJ2-7; weak D call: TRBD1 (6 bases). The CDR3 is made up of 14 amino acids. Germline CDR1 is SEHNR and CDR2 is FQNEAQ (reference sequence). Between the trimmed V and J ends, which lost 1 base and 9 bases, there was a span of 16 bases. The CDR3 sequence: CASSLVPPVQGQYF. CDR3 coding DNA: TGTGCCAGCAGCTTAGTTCCGCCCGTACAGGGGCAGTACTTC. The variable domain in full, with the rest retrieved from reference TRBV7-9 and TRBJ2-7, is DTGVSQNPRHKITKRGQNVTFRCDPISEHNRLYWYRQTLGQGPEFLTYFQNEAQLEKSRLLSDRFSAERPKGSFSTLEIQRTEQGDSAMYLCASSLVPPVQGQYFGPGTRLTVT.

In DNA, the CDR3 is TGTGCCAGCAGTTTACCACGGCGGGGTCTGGAGCCCCAGCATTTT. Amino acid sequence: CASSLPRRGLEPQHF. The chain uses TRBV28 and TRBJ1-5; D not resolved. Trimming pared 2 bases from V and 8 bases from J, leaving 16 bases between. Germline assignment: CDR1 MDHEN and CDR2 SYDVKM. The CDR3 has 15 amino acids.

The rearrangement uses TRBV11-2 and TRBJ1-4; TRBD1 matches 8 bases. The germline gives CDR1 SGHAT, CDR2 FQNNGV. J gave up 6 bases and V 2 bases, and 2 bases lay outside the gene matches. This CDR3 has 14 amino acids. CDR3 coding DNA: TGTGCCAGCAGCTTATCCAGGGGGCATGAAAAACTGTTTTTT. Encoded protein: CASSLSRGHEKLFF.

J is TRBJ1-5 and V is TRBV28; D possibly corresponds to TRBD1 (5 bases). The CDR3 totals 18 residues. Trimming cost V 2 bases and J 4 bases, with 21 bases left between them. Per germline, CDR1 MDHEN and CDR2 SYDVKM. The DNA of the CDR3 is TGTGCCAGCAGTTTAGGAATTATCCAGGGCGGCAAAAATCAGCCCCAGCATTTT. Its protein product is CASSLGIIQGGKNQPQHF. Full variable domain (rest looked up from reference TRBV28 and TRBJ1-5): DVKVTQSSRYLVKRTGEKVFLECVQDMDHENMFWYRQDPGLGLRLIYFSYDVKMKEKGDIPEGYSVSREKKERFSLILESASTNQTSMYLCASSLGIIQGGKNQPQHFGDGTRLSIL.

This clone was detected once. This chain connects TRBV10-2 to TRBJ2-5, with D hard to call. Between the trimmed V and J ends, which lost 3 bases and 2 bases, there was a span of 4 bases. From germline, CDR1 is WSHSY and CDR2 SAAADI. The CDR3 length is 12 residues. The CDR3 DNA follows: TGCGCCAGCAGTGACAAACAAGAGACCCAGTACTTC. Protein: CASSDKQETQYF.

This chain links TRBV18 with TRBJ1-2, with D maybe TRBD1 (6 bases). V lost 2 bases to trimming and J lost 4 bases, with 11 bases between them. This CDR3 is built from 14 residues. The V gene's germline CDR1 is KGHSH and CDR2 LQKENI. The CDR3 coding sequence is TGTGCCAGCTCACCAGCCGGACAGCTCTATGGCTACACCTTC. Its translation is CASSPAGQLYGYTF.

The genes are TRBV6-5 and TRBJ2-1, with D unclear. The germline V and J ends were trimmed by 2 bases and 10 bases, with 12 bases remaining between them. The CDR3 has 13 residues. Germline CDR1 and CDR2: MNHEY and SVGAGI. Written as DNA, the CDR3 is TGTGCCAGCAGTTACCCAGGCAGTGCCGAGCAGTTCTTC. Translation: CASSYPGSAEQFF.

This sequence joins TRBV9 and TRBJ2-3; 8 nucleotides agree with TRBD2. CDR1 and CDR2 (germline): SGDLS, YYNGEE. There are 14 residues in the CDR3. J was trimmed by 1 base and V by 3 bases; bases with no gene match: 1. CDR3 sequence: CASSATSGTDTQYF. The DNA for the CDR3 is TGTGCCAGCAGCGCGACTAGCGGCACAGATACGCAGTATTTT.

This clone occurred once. This chain links TRBV27 with TRBJ2-3; 7 nucleotides line up with TRBD2. The V and J ends lost 2 bases and 9 bases, in that order; junction bases with no gene match: 8. The CDR3 has 14 amino acids. Germline V gives CDR1 MNHEY, CDR2 SMNVEV (reference sequence). CDR3 in DNA: TGTGCCAGCAGTTTAGGCTGGGGGACTACAACGCAGTATTTT. This codes for CASSLGWGTTTQYF.

The rearrangement joins TRBV2 to TRBJ2-5, with D perhaps matching TRBD2 (6 bases). With 8 bases removed from V and 4 bases from J, the gap between germline ends came to 17 bases. The CDR3 is made up of 14 amino acids. Germline loops: CDR1 SNHLY, CDR2 FYNNEI. CDR3 region: CASSILRRGETQYF. The CDR3 DNA is TGTGCCAGCTCCATTTTGAGGCGGGGAGAGACCCAGTACTTC.

The chain joins TRBV10-3 to TRBJ2-2, with D tentatively TRBD1 (5 bases). The CDR3 runs 13 residues. Germline V gene sequence: CDR1 ENHRY, CDR2 SYGVKD. Trimming cost V 6 bases and J 1 base, with 6 bases left between them. This CDR3 is CAIRQENTGELFF. CDR3 in DNA: TGTGCCATCAGACAGGAGAACACCGGGGAGCTGTTTTTT.

The J gene is TRBJ2-5, the V gene TRBV18, with 9 bases identical to TRBD1. Germline lookup yields CDR1 KGHSH and CDR2 LQKENI. The CDR3 is 16 amino acids. After removal of 2 bases from V and 2 bases from J, the junction contained 6 bases not matched to a gene. The CDR3: CASSPSGQGSQETQYF. CDR3 nucleotides: TGTGCCAGCTCACCATCGGGACAGGGATCACAAGAGACCCAGTACTTC.

The chain links TRBV29-1 to TRBJ2-7; D ambiguous. The CDR3 spans 15 residues. With 1 base removed from V and 0 bases from J, the gap between germline ends came to 13 bases. In germline, CDR1 is SQVTM, CDR2 ANQGSEA. Here the CDR3 DNA reads TGCAGCGTTGAAGTCCTTGAACACCGCTCCTACGAGCAGTACTTC. As protein: CSVEVLEHRSYEQYF.

The J gene is TRBJ2-7, the V gene TRBV27; D remains unclear. Deletions cut 4 bases from V and 4 bases from J, with 11 bases between. The V gene's germline CDR1 is MNHEY and CDR2 SMNVEV (reference sequence). This CDR3 is built from 13 residues. CDR3: CASSSHTTYEQYF. As DNA, the CDR3 is TGTGCCAGCAGTTCCCACACTACATACGAGCAGTACTTC.

Only one count was recorded for this clone. This chain joins TRBV4-1 and TRBJ2-1; D uncertain. The length of the CDR3 is 12 residues. V lost 4 bases to trimming and J lost 16 bases, with 17 bases between them. Per germline, CDR1 MGHRA and CDR2 YSYEKL. In DNA form, the CDR3 reads TGCGCCAGCAGCCGAAGTCTGGAGCCCCTTTTCTTC. Its protein product is CASSRSLEPLFF.

The chain couples TRBV28 to TRBJ1-6; TRBD1 matches 8 bases. CDR1 and CDR2 from the germline V gene are MDHEN and SYDVKM. Trimming at V came to 5 bases and at J to 0 bases, leaving 6 bases not matched to a gene. The CDR3 has 17 amino acids. This chain's CDR3 is CASSGGQVSSYNSPLHF. The CDR3, as DNA: TGTGCCAGCAGTGGGGGACAGGTGAGCTCCTATAATTCACCCCTCCACTTT. The variable domain in full, completed from reference TRBV28 and TRBJ1-6, reads DVKVTQSSRYLVKRTGEKVFLECVQDMDHENMFWYRQDPGLGLRLIYFSYDVKMKEKGDIPEGYSVSREKKERFSLILESASTNQTSMYLCASSGGQVSSYNSPLHFGNGTRLTVT.

The chain has TRBV2 and TRBJ2-1, with a tentative D call TRBD2 (5 bases). Germline V gene sequence: CDR1 SNHLY, CDR2 FYNNEI. The V and J ends lost 4 bases and 2 bases respectively, with 9 bases between them. The CDR3 contains 14 residues. The CDR3 DNA reads as TGTGCCAGCAGTGGTAACGGGACCTACAATGAGCAGTTCTTC. Its translation is CASSGNGTYNEQFF.

The chain has TRBV20-1 and TRBJ2-5; D unclear. The CDR3 extends over 11 amino acids. The V gene's germline CDR1 is DFQATT and CDR2 SNEGSKA (reference sequence). The ends were cut back, 3 bases at V and 5 bases at J, with 7 bases in the middle. The CDR3 DNA sequence: TGCAGTGCTAGGTTTCGGGAGACCCAGTACTTC. Its protein product is CSARFRETQYF.

This rearrangement joins TRBV5-4 to TRBJ1-2, with 7 nucleotides matching TRBD1. CDR3 length: 14 residues. From germline, CDR1 is SGHNT and CDR2 YYREEE (reference sequence). Germline trimming cut 2 bases from V and 3 bases from J; bases unmatched to any gene: 4. CDR3 in DNA: TGTGCCAGCAGCTTCGACAGGGAGGACTATGGCTACACCTTC. Encoded protein: CASSFDREDYGYTF. The entire variable domain, with the rest obtained from reference TRBV5-4 and TRBJ1-2, is as follows: ETGVTQSPTHLIKTRGQQVTLRCSSQSGHNTVSWYQQALGQGPQFIFQYYREEENGRGNFPPRFSGLQFPNYSSELNVNALELDDSALYLCASSFDREDYGYTFGSGTRLTVV.

The V and J genes are TRBV7-2 and TRBJ1-5; 7 nucleotides agree with TRBD1. The CDR3 has 14 residues. Germline V gives CDR1 SGHTA, CDR2 FQGNSA. Losses at the gene ends were 5 bases for V and 4 bases for J; bases not matched to a gene: 5. The CDR3 sequence: CASSDKTGNQPQHF. CDR3 nucleotide sequence: TGTGCCAGCAGCGACAAGACAGGGAATCAGCCCCAGCATTTT.

The rearrangement joins TRBV28 to TRBJ1-2; D ambiguous. This CDR3 comprises 15 residues. V lost 1 base to trimming and J lost 0 bases, with 9 bases between them. CDR1 MDHEN and CDR2 SYDVKM come from the germline V gene. The CDR3 is CASSLSEVPNYGYTF. The CDR3 coding sequence is TGTGCCAGCAGTTTATCGGAGGTACCTAACTATGGCTACACCTTC.